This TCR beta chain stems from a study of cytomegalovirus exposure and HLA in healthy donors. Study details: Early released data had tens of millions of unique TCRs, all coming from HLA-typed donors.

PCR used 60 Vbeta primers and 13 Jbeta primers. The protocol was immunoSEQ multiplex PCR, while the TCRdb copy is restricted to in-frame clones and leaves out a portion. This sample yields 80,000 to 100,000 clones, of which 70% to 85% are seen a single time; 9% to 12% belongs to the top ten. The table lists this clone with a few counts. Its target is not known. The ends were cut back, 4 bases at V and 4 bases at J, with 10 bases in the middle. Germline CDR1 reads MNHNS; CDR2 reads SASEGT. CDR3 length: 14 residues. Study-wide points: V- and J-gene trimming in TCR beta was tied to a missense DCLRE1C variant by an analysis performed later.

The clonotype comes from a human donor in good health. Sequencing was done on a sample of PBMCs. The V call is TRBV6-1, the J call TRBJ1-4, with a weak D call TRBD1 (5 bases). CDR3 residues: CASSGNRLNEKLFF. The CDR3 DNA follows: TGTGCCAGCAGTGGTAACAGGCTTAATGAAAAACTGTTTTTT.